The source of this TCR beta chain is a study of T cell responses to AZD1222 COVID-19 vaccine. General study results and limits: CD4 TCRs linked to vaccination spanned spike, dominating at 160-218 and 743-854. Unmutated variant regions reportedly attract nearly half of all spike-specific TCRs. Donors were mostly white British, more females; clonal diversity possibly underestimated.

Losses at the gene ends were 7 bases for V and 6 bases for J; bases not matched to a gene: 6. CDR1 and CDR2 (germline): SEHNR, FQNEAQ (reference sequence). This CDR3 comprises 13 residues. A word on this clone: The antigen remains unidentified.

Sequencing was performed with immunoSEQ multiplex PCR; in TCRdb, only in-frame clones are kept and a portion is missing. The sample lists tens of thousands of clones, under 95% seen once, with roughly 5% in the top ten. Second-dose recipients at about 4 or about 12 weeks were treated as one pooled group. This receptor was identified in an adult who received the AZD1222 COVID-19 vaccine. This material consisted of peripheral blood, taken 28 days after the second AZD1222 dose. V and J are TRBV7-9 and TRBJ1-1; TRBD1 matches 9 bases. The chain's CDR3 is CASTGQGSAEAFF. The CDR3 coding sequence is TGTGCCAGCACTGGACAGGGGAGTGCTGAAGCTTTCTTT.